This TCR beta chain emerged from a study of shared T cell receptors in the human thymus. This clone was counted only a few times. CDR1 is WSHSY, CDR2 SAAADI, per germline. V lost 2 bases to trimming and J lost 0 bases, with 11 bases between them. The CDR3 runs to 16 residues. Sequencing was performed with immunoSEQ multiplex PCR; in TCRdb, only in-frame clones are kept and a portion is missing. This table has about 710,000 clones, about 89% appearing once. This sample was also put to use in a study of human thymus T cells. In that study: Healthy Finnish infants undergoing corrective surgery for congenital heart defects provided the donor material. Resections from corrective heart surgery provided thymus tissue. Thymic and blood repertoires seemed to favor certain V and J genes. Related reports documented highly overlapping thymic repertoires among unrelated individuals.

The clonotype was recovered from a boy less than two years old with a congenital heart defect. This chain connects TRBV10-2 to TRBJ1-3; D unclear. The sample taken for sequencing was thymocytes. CDR3 protein: CASSEISKISGNTIYF. The CDR3 DNA reads TGCGCCAGCAGTGAGATTTCCAAAATCTCTGGAAACACCATATATTTT.